One sample yielded the 12 T cell receptor beta chains listed below, sequenced in a study of low-dose radiotherapy and immunotherapy resistance in tumors. Time point given: before trial treatment. cDNA synthesis used a TRAV/TRBV-specific primer set for both chains. A roughly 19-cycle PCR with a constant-region primer and V-primer adapter amplified TCRs. TCRdb ran MiXCR on the reads and lists one entry per CDR3 protein. Of about 82,000 distinct CDR3 sequences in the sample, over 15% were seen once. This specimen was PBMCs, taken before treatment. The receptors originated from a male donor with prostate cancer.

In its sample, this clonotype was seen many times. This rearrangement joins TRBV20-1 to TRBJ1-5, with D possibly being TRBD1 (5 bases). V lost 5 bases and J 4 bases, leaving 21 bases between the germline ends. CDR1 and CDR2 (germline): DFQATT, SNEGSKA (reference sequence). The CDR3 has 16 residues. CDR3 sequence (DNA): TGCAGTGCTGCGGCCTGGCAGGGCGAAGTTAATCAGCCCCAGCATTTT. Translated: CSAAAWQGEVNQPQHF.

Many counts were recorded for this clonotype. The chain employs TRBV7-2 and TRBJ2-7; D gene uncertain. V dropped 3 bases and J dropped 3 bases, with 12 bases sitting between them. Germline assignment: CDR1 SGHTA and CDR2 FQGNSA. This CDR3 has 14 amino acids. As DNA, the CDR3 is TGTGCCAGCAGCTTGCAGCAACTGAGCTACGAGCAGTACTTC. Translation: CASSLQQLSYEQYF.

This sequence joins TRBV12-3 or TRBV12-4 and TRBJ2-4; 7 nucleotides line up with TRBD1. The CDR3 extends over 17 amino acids. J lost 0 bases, V lost 6 bases, and 11 bases had no gene match. The CDR3 DNA reads TGTGCCAGCAGCAAGCGGTGGGACAGTTTAGCCAAAAACATTCAGTACTTC. This translates into CASSKRWDSLAKNIQYF.

This clonotype was detected many times. This chain connects TRBV7-9 to TRBJ2-5; 9 bases map to TRBD2. CDR1 is SEHNR, CDR2 FQNEAQ, per germline (reference sequence). This CDR3 is built from 17 residues. V was clipped by 1 base and J by 1 base; unmatched bases: 7. The CDR3 protein is CASSLVVSSGGQETQYF. CDR3 nucleotide sequence: TGTGCCAGCAGCTTAGTTGTTAGTAGCGGGGGCCAAGAGACCCAGTACTTC.

This clonotype was seen many times. This chain connects TRBV2 to TRBJ2-2, with D maybe TRBD1 (5 bases). The ends were cut back, 4 bases at V and 3 bases at J, with 15 bases in the middle. The CDR3 consists of 16 residues. Germline V CDR1 and CDR2: SNHLY, FYNNEI. CDR3 protein: CASSGSPGQHTGELFF. In nucleotides, the CDR3 is TGTGCCAGCAGTGGGTCCCCAGGGCAGCACACCGGGGAGCTGTTTTTT.

In its sample, this clonotype was seen many times. CDR3 sequence reads: CASSEAYGYSYGYTF. DNA for the CDR3: TGTGCCAGCAGTGAAGCGTATGGGTACAGCTATGGCTACACCTTC. The chain carries TRBV2 and TRBJ1-2; no clear D. The CDR3 totals 15 residues. The V and J ends lost 0 bases and 4 bases respectively, with 12 bases between them. Germline assignment: CDR1 SNHLY and CDR2 FYNNEI.

This clonotype was detected only a few times. The CDR3 DNA reads TGCAGCGCAATATTACGTGGACTAAACGGTGGGAGGGAGACCCAGTACTTC. Protein product: CSAILRGLNGGRETQYF. V and J are TRBV29-1 and TRBJ2-5; possible D gene TRBD2, 6 bases. Trimming left V 7 bases short and J 5 bases short, with 29 bases between. Germline V gene lookup returns CDR1 SQVTM and CDR2 ANQGSEA. The CDR3 spans 17 residues.

This clonotype was detected ten times or more. The chain couples TRBV11-2 to TRBJ1-3; 12 bases match TRBD1. Germline lookup yields CDR1 SGHAT and CDR2 FQNNGV. This CDR3 has 17 amino acids. V gave up 5 bases and J gave up 4 bases; unmatched junction bases: 9. The CDR3 loop reads CASSTRGQGASGNTIYF. The CDR3, as DNA: TGTGCCAGCAGCACGAGGGGACAGGGGGCGTCCGGAAACACCATATATTTT.

This clonotype was observed at least ten times. The V gene is TRBV29-1, the J gene TRBJ1-4, with TRBD1 as a possible D gene (5 bases). The length of the CDR3 is 15 residues. V shed 4 bases and J shed 8 bases, with 20 bases lying between them. Germline V lookup: CDR1 SQVTM, CDR2 ANQGSEA. CDR3 in amino acids: CSVGLRDSPGEKLFF. The CDR3, as DNA: TGCAGCGTTGGGCTTCGGGACTCACCAGGCGAAAAACTGTTTTTT.

This clonotype showed up many times. This rearrangement joins TRBV29-1 to TRBJ2-7; 7 positions agree with TRBD1. Germline V gene lookup returns CDR1 SQVTM and CDR2 ANQGSEA. The CDR3 length is 13 residues. Unmatched junction bases numbered 8, after V lost 6 bases and J lost 3 bases. The CDR3 DNA reads TGCAGCGTCGCCTCAGGGGGTATCTACGAGCAGTACTTC. This translates into CSVASGGIYEQYF.

This clonotype appeared a single time. The chain has TRBV10-2 and TRBJ1-1, with TRBD1 matching over 7 bases. The CDR3 spans 13 residues. With V trimmed by 7 bases and J by 1 base, 3 bases remained unmatched. CDR1 is WSHSY and CDR2 is SAAADI in the germline V gene. CDR3 sequence: CASTGTENTEAFF. The CDR3 DNA is TGCGCCAGCACCGGGACAGAGAACACTGAAGCTTTCTTT.

The table lists this clonotype with a few counts. The rearrangement joins TRBV18 to TRBJ2-1; 7 bases align to TRBD2. Germline CDR1 and CDR2: KGHSH and LQKENI. Trimming at V came to 0 bases and at J to 0 bases, leaving 5 bases not matched to a gene. The CDR3 runs to 17 residues. The CDR3 coding sequence is TGTGCCAGCTCACCACCGGAGGCTAGCGGCTCCTACAATGAGCAGTTCTTC. Translated: CASSPPEASGSYNEQFF.